This TCR beta chain was recorded in a study of CD8 T cells in ankylosing spondylitis. Overall study results and limits: Relatively rare in peripheral blood, disease-linked clones were also CD8+. Within ankylosing spondylitis blood, a TCR beta motif made up of under 10 highly homologous variants appeared to be characteristic. Clones linked to disease were reported to show significant enrichment in matched ankylosing spondylitis synovial fluid.

The sample holds a few counts of this clonotype. Its target is unknown. In making TCR beta libraries, quantitative 5'-RACE with molecular barcodes was used. TCRdb reprocessed the 5' RACE reads via MiXCR and lists one record per CDR3 protein. The sample carries about 240,000 distinct CDR3 sequences, around 8% recorded once. Trimming left V 1 base short and J 6 bases short, with 13 bases between. The CDR3 has 14 residues. Germline V CDR1 and CDR2: SGHAT, FQNNGV. The TCR sequence derives from a female donor with ankylosing spondylitis or in good health (not recorded which). This rearrangement joins TRBV11-2 to TRBJ2-7; D is ambiguous. The sequenced material came from blood, either unsorted or a sorted T cell fraction (not recorded which). Here the CDR3 reads CASSLGRVFGEQYF. DNA for the CDR3: TGTGCCAGCAGCTTAGGTCGGGTATTCGGCGAGCAGTACTTC.